This T cell receptor (beta chain) emerged from a study of cytomegalovirus exposure and HLA in healthy donors. Study at large: The 120 validation repertoires were reported in a later analysis to have been generated on the same platform as the 666 first-cohort repertoires. Study-wide results and caveats: Through in vitro validation, a few CMV-associated chains were shown to be specific for CMV antigens. Using the classifier, cytomegalovirus status was reportedly diagnosed with high specificity and sensitivity.

For this clone: Its antigen is currently unknown.

Measured with immunoSEQ multiplex PCR; TCRdb has only the in-frame clones, and not every one. The repertoire holds 70,000 to 80,000 clones, about 93% seen once, with roughly 3.2% in the top ten. This clonotype originated in a woman aged 18-29 years in good health and CMV-seropositive. The specimen was PBMCs.

The CDR3 region has the DNA TGTGCCTGGAGTGTACGTCGAGGGACAGGGGACGAGCAGTACTTC. Protein sequence: CAWSVRRGTGDEQYF. The J gene is TRBJ2-7, the V gene TRBV30; the match to TRBD1 covers 10 bases. The germline V gene encodes CDR1 GTSNPN and CDR2 SVGIG (reference sequence). CDR3 length: 15 residues. With 0 bases clipped from V and 5 bases from J, the junction kept 7 bases outside the gene matches.